The entry below describes one T cell receptor (beta chain). V shed 0 bases, J shed 5 bases, and the junction held 8 bases outside the gene matches. Looked up from germline, CDR1 is SGHRS and CDR2 is YFSETQ. The CDR3 is made up of 16 amino acids. The data were taken from a study of blood T cell repertoires in COVID-19. The overall study: Samples representing acute and convalescent COVID-19 were sourced from the United States, Italy and Spain. T cells, B-cell-depleted T cells, or PBMCs provided the cDNA or gDNA that served as material.

Study processing details: Nucleated cell counts were estimated from reference gene primer amplification. TCRdb's table, derived via immunoSEQ multiplex PCR, lists solely in-frame clones and lacks some. The DNA was the basis for D and trimming; V, J and clone size are from that table. Here the sample spans 90,000 to 130,000 clones, about 80% being singletons. The V and J genes are TRBV5-1 and TRBJ2-5; 9 bases are a match to TRBD1. Sequencing was carried out using peripheral blood. The sequence was obtained from an elderly woman with acute or convalescent COVID-19. The DNA of the CDR3 is TGCGCCAGCAGCTTGGGGGTACAGGGGGCGAGGGAGACCCAGTACTTC. Protein product: CASSLGVQGARETQYF.